These 27 T cell receptor beta chains share one sample of origin, sequenced in a study of regulatory T cells in long-lasting Graves disease. For TCR beta, libraries came from iRepertoire HTBI primers and Arm-PCR of CDR3 regions. TCRdb re-called the multiplex PCR reads through MiXCR, storing one row per CDR3 protein. The sample has fewer than 350,000 distinct CDR3 sequences, about 18% seen once. Time point in this sample: newly diagnosed GD, antithyroid drugs for less than 3 months. The TCR library was prepared using RNA isolated from PBMCs. The sequencing used peripheral blood mononuclear cells (PBMCs), collected at new diagnosis, from a patient treated with antithyroid drugs. The origin of the receptors is a female donor with Graves disease.

Many counts were recorded for this clonotype. DNA for the CDR3: TGCGCCAGCAGCTTGGACAGGACAGGGTATGGCTACACCTTC. It encodes CASSLDRTGYGYTF. The chain combines TRBV5-1 with TRBJ1-2; 8 positions match TRBD1. Germline loops: CDR1 SGHRS, CDR2 YFSETQ. Trimming removed 0 bases from V and 5 bases from J; junction bases left unmatched: 3. The CDR3 runs 14 residues.

This clonotype was seen at least ten times. V and J are TRBV5-6 and TRBJ2-7, with 9 positions matching TRBD1. The CDR3 runs to 15 residues. Unmatched junction bases numbered 8, after V lost 4 bases and J lost 3 bases. Germline assignment: CDR1 SGHDT and CDR2 YYEEEE. The CDR3 protein is CASSLGQGRGYEQYF. As DNA, the CDR3 is TGTGCCAGCAGCCTCGGACAGGGGAGGGGCTACGAGCAGTACTTC.

This clonotype was picked up many times. This rearrangement joins TRBV2 to TRBJ2-2; TRBD2 might be the D (6 bases). The V end lost 6 bases, the J end lost 7 bases, and 15 bases lay between the germline ends. The CDR3 sequence is 14 residues long. Germline CDR1 SNHLY, CDR2 FYNNEI. CDR3: CASSPSGRGGELFF. CDR3 nucleotides: TGTGCCAGCAGCCCCTCCGGGAGAGGCGGGGAGCTGTTTTTT.

This clonotype was observed many times. V and J are TRBV11-3 and TRBJ2-3, with a tentative D call TRBD2 (5 bases). The ends were cut back, 6 bases at V and 4 bases at J, with 14 bases in the middle. The germline V gene encodes CDR1 SGHNT and CDR2 YENEEA. The CDR3 consists of 14 residues. CDR3 residues: CASSYRGLPDTQYF. DNA for the CDR3: TGTGCCAGCAGTTACCGTGGACTGCCAGATACGCAGTATTTT.

This chain uses TRBV20-1 with TRBJ2-1; no reliable D call. The end of the DNA aligns better with TRBJ2-5, so the J call may be wrong. The CDR3 runs to 12 residues. Germline values: CDR1 DFQATT, CDR2 SNEGSKA (reference sequence). CDR3 sequence reads: CSVSYAGETQYF. The CDR3 DNA reads as TGCAGTGTTTCATACGCCGGTGAGACCCAGTACTTC.

Ten or more counts support this clonotype. V is TRBV2 and J is TRBJ2-2; D is unresolved. This CDR3 region has 13 residues. V dropped 7 bases and J dropped 7 bases, with 13 bases sitting between them. Per the germline V gene, CDR1 is SNHLY and CDR2 is FYNNEI. In DNA, the CDR3 is TGTGCCAGCACCCCCTGGGAAAGCGGGGAGCTGTTTTTT. Translating it yields CASTPWESGELFF.

This clonotype was observed many times. V is TRBV28 and J is TRBJ2-1, with TRBD1 identical over 9 bases. CDR3 length: 15 residues. The junction had 3 bases not matched to a gene; V was cut back by 6 bases and J by 0 bases. Germline assignment: CDR1 MDHEN and CDR2 SYDVKM. The CDR3 DNA follows: TGTGCCAGCAGACCGACAGGGGGCTCCTACAATGAGCAGTTCTTC. This codes for CASRPTGGSYNEQFF.

This clonotype was recorded many times. The chain recombines TRBV20-1 with TRBJ1-4, with no clear D. Trimming cost V 0 bases and J 14 bases, with 16 bases left between them. The germline CDR1 and CDR2 sequences are DFQATT and SNEGSKA (reference sequence). The CDR3 loop spans 13 amino acids. The CDR3 is CSAREAWGYQLFF. In DNA, the CDR3 is TGCAGTGCTAGAGAGGCCTGGGGATATCAGCTGTTTTTT.

The sample holds many counts of this clonotype. The rearrangement links TRBV5-1 to TRBJ1-1; tentative D call: TRBD1 (5 bases). CDR3 length: 15 residues. Per germline, CDR1 SGHRS and CDR2 YFSETQ. Trimming pared 0 bases from V and 2 bases from J, leaving 11 bases between. CDR3 DNA sequence: TGCGCCAGCAGCTTGGGGTCAGGGATAAACACTGAAGCTTTCTTT. Protein product: CASSLGSGINTEAFF.

This clonotype was observed a few times. The rearrangement joins TRBV27 to TRBJ2-1; 7 nucleotides match TRBD2. The CDR3 sequence is 15 residues long. The V segment lost 6 bases and the J segment 5 bases; nucleotides outside the gene matches: 10. Germline CDR1 is MNHEY and CDR2 is SMNVEV (reference sequence). CDR3 in DNA: TGTGCCAGCAGGCGACTAGCCCTAGCAGACAATGAGCAGTTCTTC. Its protein product is CASRRLALADNEQFF.

There are many counts of this clonotype. CDR3 DNA: TGTGCTAGTGGATCAACAGGGGAGGTCTCCTACGAGCAGTACTTC. Translating it yields CASGSTGEVSYEQYF. The genes are TRBV12-5 and TRBJ2-7; D is possibly TRBD1 (7 bases). This CDR3 comprises 15 residues. Germline V gene lookup returns CDR1 LGHNT and CDR2 FRNRAP. V shed 6 bases and J shed 0 bases, with 15 bases lying between them. Together with reference TRBV12-5 and TRBJ2-7, the CDR3 gives the full variable domain: DARVTQTPRHKVTEMGQEVTMRCQPILGHNTVFWYRQTMMQGLELLAYFRNRAPLDDSGMPKDRFSAEMPDATLATLKIQPSEPRDSAVYFCASGSTGEVSYEQYFGPGTRLTVT.

The sample holds a few counts of this clonotype. This rearrangement joins TRBV29-1 to TRBJ2-5; 14 bases align to TRBD2. The CDR3 is 19 residues long. Germline CDR1 and CDR2: SQVTM and ANQGSEA. V shed 5 bases, J shed 4 bases, and the junction held 18 bases outside the gene matches. CDR3 nucleotide sequence: TGCAGCGTTATACCCGAGACTAGCGGGAGGGCCTCATCTGGAGAGACCCAGTACTTC. Encoded protein: CSVIPETSGRASSGETQYF.

DNA for the CDR3: TGCAGCGTTTTTCCCCGGGAGGCGGCCGGGATGAACGAGCAGTACTTC. Its translation is CSVFPREAAGMNEQYF. The rearrangement joins TRBV29-1 to TRBJ2-7, with 7 bases fitting TRBD2. The CDR3 covers 16 residues. Per germline, CDR1 SQVTM and CDR2 ANQGSEA. With V trimmed by 5 bases and J by 5 bases, 18 bases remained unmatched.

This clonotype was seen ten or more times. The J gene is TRBJ1-2, the V gene TRBV12-3 or TRBV12-4, with 7 bases matching TRBD1. Unmatched junction bases numbered 4, after V lost 10 bases and J lost 2 bases. The CDR3 is made up of 12 amino acids. Here the CDR3 reads CATRGGNYGYTF. CDR3 nucleotides: TGTGCCACCAGGGGGGGGAACTATGGCTACACCTTC.

The chain carries TRBV18 and TRBJ2-7, with D perhaps TRBD2 (6 bases). The V gene's germline CDR1 is KGHSH and CDR2 LQKENI. The CDR3 loop spans 15 amino acids. The ends were cut back, 5 bases at V and 2 bases at J, with 16 bases in the middle. The CDR3, as DNA: TGTGCCAGCTCAACCATGGGGACTGGGGCCTACGAGCAGTACTTC. Protein: CASSTMGTGAYEQYF. Supplemented by reference TRBV18 and TRBJ2-7, the full variable domain reads NAGVMQNPRHLVRRRGQEARLRCSPMKGHSHVYWYRQLPEEGLKFMVYLQKENIIDESGMPKERFSAEFPKEGPSILRIQQVVRGDSAAYFCASSTMGTGAYEQYFGPGTRLTVT.

This clonotype was seen at least ten times. The chain has TRBV2 and TRBJ2-3; 8 nucleotides align to TRBD2. Looked up from germline, CDR1 is SNHLY and CDR2 is FYNNEI. The length of the CDR3 is 18 residues. The V segment lost 4 bases and the J segment 3 bases; nucleotides outside the gene matches: 15. The CDR3 region is CASSGRTGGPRGTDTQYF. The CDR3 nucleotides are TGTGCCAGCAGTGGGCGAACGGGAGGGCCTAGAGGAACAGATACGCAGTATTTT. Full variable domain (outside the CDR3, taken from reference TRBV2 and TRBJ2-3): EPEVTQTPSHQVTQMGQEVILRCVPISNHLYFYWYRQILGQKVEFLVSFYNNEISEKSEIFDDQFSVERPDGSNFTLKIRSTKLEDSAMYFCASSGRTGGPRGTDTQYFGPGTRLTVL.

This chain links TRBV2 with TRBJ1-4, with TRBD1 matching over 9 bases. The CDR3 loop spans 15 amino acids. CDR1 is SNHLY and CDR2 is FYNNEI in the germline V gene. After removal of 4 bases from V and 7 bases from J, the junction contained 7 bases not matched to a gene. The CDR3 sequence is CASSGTGAPAEKLFF. CDR3 sequence (DNA): TGTGCCAGCAGTGGGACAGGGGCGCCGGCTGAAAAACTGTTTTTT.

This clonotype was observed at least ten times. The V and J genes are TRBV4-1 and TRBJ2-7, with unresolved D. V was clipped by 3 bases and J by 5 bases, with 5 bases between them. CDR1 is MGHRA and CDR2 is YSYEKL in the germline V gene. This CDR3 has 11 residues. Here the CDR3 reads CASSQYHEQYF. Here the CDR3 DNA reads TGCGCCAGCAGCCAGTACCACGAGCAGTACTTC.

The V gene is TRBV20-1, the J gene TRBJ2-2; D uncertain. This CDR3 comprises 13 residues. Deletions cut 2 bases from V and 2 bases from J, with 6 bases between. Germline loops: CDR1 DFQATT, CDR2 SNEGSKA (reference sequence). CDR3 amino acids: CSARPRNTGELFF. The CDR3 coding sequence is TGCAGTGCTAGACCCAGAAACACCGGGGAGCTGTTTTTT.

This clonotype was recorded many times. CDR3 residues: CASRPRQGEVQETQYF. The CDR3 DNA is TGCGCCAGCAGACCCAGACAGGGGGAGGTCCAAGAGACCCAGTACTTC. The chain employs TRBV5-1 and TRBJ2-5; 9 bases agree with TRBD1. V lost 5 bases and J lost 1; bases outside the gene matches: 9. The CDR3 length is 16 residues. Germline V gene sequence: CDR1 SGHRS, CDR2 YFSETQ.

J is TRBJ1-4 and V is TRBV12-3 or TRBV12-4; D possibly corresponds to TRBD1 (5 bases). The CDR3 consists of 13 residues. Trimming stripped 3 bases from V and 7 bases from J, with 9 bases between. CDR3 in DNA: TGTGCCAGCAGTTTGGGGACGGTTGAAAAACTGTTTTTT. This sequence encodes CASSLGTVEKLFF.

This clonotype was counted between two and nine times. The gene calls are TRBV19 and TRBJ2-1, with a weak D call TRBD2 (5 bases). Germline CDR1 and CDR2: LNHDA and SQIVND (reference sequence). Trimming removed 7 bases at V and 0 bases at J, with 13 bases between. The CDR3 extends over 15 amino acids. The chain's CDR3 is CASTPSLSSYNEQFF. CDR3 in DNA: TGTGCCAGTACCCCTAGCTTAAGCTCCTACAATGAGCAGTTCTTC.

Ten or more counts support this clonotype. The J gene is TRBJ2-1, the V gene TRBV10-3, with TRBD2 identical over 12 bases. Germline CDR1 ENHRY, CDR2 SYGVKD. V shed 5 bases, J shed 6 bases, and the junction held 8 bases outside the gene matches. This CDR3 comprises 16 residues. In DNA, the CDR3 is TGTGCCATCAGTCAAATGACTAGCGGGAGACGCAATGAGCAGTTCTTC. This encodes CAISQMTSGRRNEQFF.

This clonotype has ten or more counts. This chain uses TRBV7-9 with TRBJ2-7; 9 bases are shared with TRBD2. Germline V gene sequence: CDR1 SEHNR, CDR2 FQNEAQ (reference sequence). Trimming cost V 1 base and J 2 bases; bases outside gene matches: 6. The CDR3 loop spans 16 amino acids. This CDR3 reads CASSLERTSETYEQYF. As DNA, the CDR3 is TGTGCCAGCAGCTTAGAGAGGACTAGCGAAACCTACGAGCAGTACTTC.

Many counts were recorded for this clonotype. The genes are TRBV28 and TRBJ1-2; D is uncertain. Looked up from germline, CDR1 is MDHEN and CDR2 is SYDVKM. Trimming stripped 1 base from V and 1 base from J, with 7 bases between. The CDR3 contains 14 residues. CDR3 sequence reads: CASSLSANNYGYTF. The DNA for the CDR3 is TGTGCCAGCAGTTTATCCGCGAATAACTATGGCTACACCTTC.

This clonotype appeared a few times. The chain combines TRBV6-1 with TRBJ1-5; maybe TRBD1 (5 bases). The CDR3 has 16 residues. Trimming left V 7 bases short and J 2 bases short, with 18 bases between. The germline V gene encodes CDR1 MNHNS and CDR2 SASEGT. The CDR3 nucleotides are TGTGCCAGCAATAACGGGGGGTTTTCGGGCAATCAGCCCCAGCATTTT. Protein sequence: CASNNGGFSGNQPQHF.

This clonotype was recorded many times. The chain uses TRBV6-1 and TRBJ1-3; D ambiguous. CDR3 length: 16 amino acids. V was clipped by 1 base and J by 0 bases, with 10 bases between them. Per the germline V gene, CDR1 is MNHNS and CDR2 is SASEGT. CDR3 residues: CASSEGWVPSGNTIYF. The CDR3 bases are TGTGCCAGCAGTGAAGGATGGGTCCCCTCTGGAAACACCATATATTTT.